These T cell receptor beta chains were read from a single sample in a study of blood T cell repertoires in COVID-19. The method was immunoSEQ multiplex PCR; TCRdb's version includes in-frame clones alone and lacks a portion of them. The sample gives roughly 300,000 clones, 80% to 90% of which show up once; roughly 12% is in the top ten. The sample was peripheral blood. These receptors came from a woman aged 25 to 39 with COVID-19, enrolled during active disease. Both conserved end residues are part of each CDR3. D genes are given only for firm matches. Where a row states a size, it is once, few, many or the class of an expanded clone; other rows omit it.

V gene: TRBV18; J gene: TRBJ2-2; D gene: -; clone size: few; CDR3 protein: CASSEEVFGELFF; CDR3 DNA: TGTGCCAGCTCAGAGGAGGTTTTCGGGGAGCTGTTTTTT
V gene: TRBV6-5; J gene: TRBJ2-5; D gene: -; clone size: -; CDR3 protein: CASREVTHEETQYF; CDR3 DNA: TGTGCCAGCAGAGAGGTAACCCACGAAGAGACCCAGTACTTC
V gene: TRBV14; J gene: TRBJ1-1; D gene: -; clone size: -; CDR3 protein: CASSQVEGTEAFF; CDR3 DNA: TGTGCCAGCAGCCAAGTGGAGGGCACTGAAGCTTTCTTT
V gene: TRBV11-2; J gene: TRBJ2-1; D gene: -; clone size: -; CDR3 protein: CASSYRSTEQFF; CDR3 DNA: TGTGCCAGCAGCTACCGGTCCACCGAGCAGTTCTTC
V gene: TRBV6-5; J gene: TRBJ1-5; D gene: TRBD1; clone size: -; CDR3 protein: CASNPGQGNWPQHF; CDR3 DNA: TGTGCCAGCAACCCCGGACAGGGGAACTGGCCCCAGCATTTT
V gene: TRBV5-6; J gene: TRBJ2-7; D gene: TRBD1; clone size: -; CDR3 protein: CASSPGTDSYEQYF; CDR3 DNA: TGTGCCAGCAGCCCCGGGACAGACTCCTACGAGCAGTACTTC
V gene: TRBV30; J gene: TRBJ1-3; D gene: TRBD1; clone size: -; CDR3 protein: CAWSGPRGENTIYF; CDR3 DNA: TGTGCCTGGAGTGGACCCAGGGGGGAAAACACCATATATTTT
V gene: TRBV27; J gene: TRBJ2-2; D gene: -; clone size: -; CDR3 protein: CASSSDGESGELFF; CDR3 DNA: TGTGCCAGCAGTTCGGACGGGGAATCCGGGGAGCTGTTTTTT
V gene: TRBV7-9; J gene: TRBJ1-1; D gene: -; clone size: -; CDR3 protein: CASSLLGENTEAFF; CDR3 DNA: TGTGCCAGCAGCTTACTCGGGGAGAACACTGAAGCTTTCTTT
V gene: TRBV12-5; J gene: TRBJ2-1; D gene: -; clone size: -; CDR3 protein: CASGFTPGWSDEQFF; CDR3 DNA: TGTGCTAGTGGTTTCACCCCGGGGTGGTCCGATGAGCAGTTCTTC
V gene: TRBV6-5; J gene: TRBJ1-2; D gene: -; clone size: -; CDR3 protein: CASSSRHLIEF; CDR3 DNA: TGTGCCAGCAGTTCGCGACACCTCATTGAATTC
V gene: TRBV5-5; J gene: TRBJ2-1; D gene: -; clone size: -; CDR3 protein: CASSFRGFPYNEQFF; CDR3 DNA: TGTGCCAGCAGCTTTAGGGGGTTCCCCTACAATGAGCAGTTCTTC
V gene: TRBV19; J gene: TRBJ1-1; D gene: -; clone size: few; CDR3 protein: CASSIGGITEAFF; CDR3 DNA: TGTGCCAGTAGTATAGGGGGCATCACTGAAGCTTTCTTT
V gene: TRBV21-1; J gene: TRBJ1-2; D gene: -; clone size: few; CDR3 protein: CASSKAKPQGAGYGYTF; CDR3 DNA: TGTGCCAGCAGCAAAGCAAAACCTCAGGGGGCGGGCTATGGCTACACCTTC
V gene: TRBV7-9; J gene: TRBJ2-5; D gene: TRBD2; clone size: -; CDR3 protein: CASSPPLERGGRETQYF; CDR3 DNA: TGTGCCAGCAGCCCTCCATTAGAGCGGGGGGGCCGGGAGACCCAGTACTTC
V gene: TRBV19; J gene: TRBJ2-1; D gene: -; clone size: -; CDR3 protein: CASSIGQPNEQFF; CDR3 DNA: TGTGCCAGTAGTATAGGACAGCCCAATGAGCAGTTCTTC
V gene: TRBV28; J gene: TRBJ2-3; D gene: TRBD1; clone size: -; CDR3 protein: CAGGQGRTDTQYF; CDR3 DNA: TGTGCCGGAGGACAGGGGAGGACAGATACGCAGTATTTT
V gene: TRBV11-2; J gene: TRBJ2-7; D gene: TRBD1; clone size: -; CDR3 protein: CASSFPTGAILYEQYF; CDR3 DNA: TGTGCCAGCAGCTTCCCAACAGGGGCGATCCTATACGAGCAGTACTTC
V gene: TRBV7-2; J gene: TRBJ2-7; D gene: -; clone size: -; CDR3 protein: CASTSRSRYEQYF; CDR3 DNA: TGTGCCAGCACCTCCCGTTCCCGCTACGAGCAGTACTTC
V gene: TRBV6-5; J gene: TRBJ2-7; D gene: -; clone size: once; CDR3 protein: CASSYSITGTYEQYF; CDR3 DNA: TGTGCCAGCAGTTACTCGATTACAGGGACCTACGAGCAGTACTTC
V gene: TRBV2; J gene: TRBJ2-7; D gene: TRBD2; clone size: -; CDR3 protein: CASSRESGGYEQYF; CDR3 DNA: TGTGCCAGCTCCCGGGAATCGGGGGGATACGAGCAGTACTTC
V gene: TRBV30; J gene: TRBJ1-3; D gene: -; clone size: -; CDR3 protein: CAWRGAGSGNTIYF; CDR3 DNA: TGTGCCTGGAGGGGGGCAGGCTCTGGAAACACCATATATTTT
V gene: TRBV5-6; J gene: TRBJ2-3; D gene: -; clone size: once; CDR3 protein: CASRIWGGLGTDTQYF; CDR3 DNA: TGTGCCAGCAGAATCTGGGGGGGCTTGGGCACAGATACGCAGTATTTT
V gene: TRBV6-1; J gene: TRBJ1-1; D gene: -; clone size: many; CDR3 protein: CASSDTLVTEAFF; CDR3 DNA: TGTGCCAGCAGTGATACTTTGGTGACTGAAGCTTTCTTT
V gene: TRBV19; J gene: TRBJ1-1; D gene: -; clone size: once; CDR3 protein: CASSIQTGMNTEAFF; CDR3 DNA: TGTGCCAGTAGTATTCAAACAGGGATGAACACTGAAGCTTTCTTT
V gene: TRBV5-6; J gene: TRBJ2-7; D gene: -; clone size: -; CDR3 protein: CASRHRNAYEQYF; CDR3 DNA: TGTGCCAGCCGTCACAGGAATGCCTACGAGCAGTACTTC
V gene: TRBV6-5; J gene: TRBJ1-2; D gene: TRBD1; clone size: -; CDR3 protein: CASSLKWGTGGDYTF; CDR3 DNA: TGTGCCAGCAGTCTCAAGTGGGGGACAGGGGGCGACTACACCTTC